Below, 27 T cell receptor delta chains from the same sample are listed, as sequenced in a study of delta chains in infants with herpesvirus infections. PBMC RNA was reverse transcribed using gamma-chain- and delta-chain-specific primers. TCRdb reran clone calling via CATT on the RT-PCR reads. The sample shows approximately 990 delta-chain clones, roughly 27% of them seen only once. Source: peripheral blood, taken at time point 2 of longitudinal follow-up. The receptors here all came from a human donor who was a Ugandan infant, either HIV-exposed or HIV-unexposed (not recorded which).

Note on this clone: This may be a read error, as it is one base from a much larger clone. The identical CDR3 is also encoded by other nucleotide sequences in the sample. The J gene is TRDJ3, the V gene TRDV2; 7 bases map to TRDD3. Germline assignment: CDR1 GEAIGNYY and CDR2 EKD. Losses at the gene ends were 1 base for V and 0 bases for J; bases not matched to a gene: 2. This CDR3 has 17 amino acids. The CDR3 region is CACDTWGSSWDTRQMFF. In DNA form, the CDR3 reads TGTGCCTGTGACACGTGGGGGAGCTCCTGGGACACCCGACAGATGTTTTTC.

This clone is labeled as large. The V and J genes are TRDV2 and TRDJ3, with D maybe TRDD3 (6 bases). The CDR3 contains 16 residues. Trimming removed 4 bases at V and 0 bases at J, with 9 bases between. Germline loops: CDR1 GEAIGNYY, CDR2 EKD. Written as DNA, the CDR3 is TGTGCCTGTGATATACTGGGCTCCTGGGACACCCGACAGATGTTTTTC. Residues: CACDILGSWDTRQMFF.

Concerning this clone: A much more abundant neighbour one base away suggests this may be a read error. The gene calls are TRDV1 and TRDJ1, with 7 nucleotides matching TRDD3. This CDR3 spans 20 amino acids. The V gene's germline CDR1 is TSWWSYY and CDR2 QGS. CDR3: CALGSLPQLLGPRYTDKRIF. The CDR3, as DNA: TGTGCTCTTGGGTCGCTACCCCAGTTACTGGGGCCTAGGTACACCGATAAACGCATCTTT.

This clone came up a few times. This probably arose from a read error, given a far larger clone one base away. This chain uses TRDV2 with TRDJ3, with a possible D match to TRDD3 (6 bases). Germline values: CDR1 GEAIGNYY, CDR2 EKD. This CDR3 has 14 residues. Trimming pared 3 bases from V and 21 bases from J, leaving 23 bases between. The CDR3 coding sequence is TGTGCCTGTGACCGGAAAACGGGACGGATACTTAAGTTTTTC. It translates to CACDRKTGRILKFF.

The V call is TRDV1, the J call TRDJ1; D tentatively reads TRDD2 or TRDD3 (7 bases each). V was clipped by 1 base and J by 0 bases, with 30 bases between them. The germline gives CDR1 TSWWSYY, CDR2 QGS. This CDR3 region has 22 residues. The CDR3, as DNA: TGTGCTCTTGGGGAACGAAGCCTTCCTCCGAACTGGGGACCAAAATACACCGATAAACTCATCTTT. Its translation is CALGERSLPPNWGPKYTDKLIF.

This clone occurred a few times. The V call is TRDV1, the J call TRDJ1; TRDD2 is a possible D gene (5 bases). The CDR3 covers 16 residues. The V and J ends lost 0 bases and 0 bases respectively, with 11 bases between them. Germline V gives CDR1 TSWWSYY, CDR2 QGS. The CDR3 sequence is CALGELVFQYTDKLIF. For the CDR3, the DNA is TGTGCTCTTGGGGAACTGGTCTTCCAGTACACCGATAAACTCATCTTT.

As concerns this clone: This is likely an artifact of a read error, given a far larger clone one base away. This CDR3 is also generated by other DNA sequences in the sample. This chain joins TRDV2 and TRDJ3; 11 bases match TRDD3. Germline trimming cut 2 bases from V and 2 bases from J; bases unmatched to any gene: 7. The germline V gene has CDR1 GEAIGNYY and CDR2 EKD. CDR3 length equals 19 residues. The CDR3 nucleotides are TGTGCCTGTGACAGTACTGGGGGATATCAAACCTGGGACACCCGACAGATGTTTTTC. This codes for CACDSTGGYQTWDTRQMFF.

By share, this clone counts as medium-sized (0.01 to 0.1%). This chain connects TRDV2 to TRDJ3, with 10 bases aligning to TRDD3. This CDR3 is 18 amino acids long. Germline V gives CDR1 GEAIGNYY, CDR2 EKD. The ends lost 1 base at V and 0 bases at J; junction bases unmatched: 2. The CDR3 loop is CACDTGGYRSWDTRQMFF. The CDR3 bases are TGTGCCTGTGACACTGGGGGATACCGCTCCTGGGACACCCGACAGATGTTTTTC.

This clone is labeled large. The V and J genes are TRDV2 and TRDJ1; 7 bases line up with TRDD3. This CDR3 is built from 13 residues. Looked up from germline, CDR1 is GEAIGNYY and CDR2 is EKD. V shed 2 bases and J 4 bases; nucleotides not matched to a gene: 3. The CDR3 DNA sequence: TGTGCCTGTGACAGCCTGGGGGGCGATAAACTCATCTTT. Its translation is CACDSLGGDKLIF.

In its sample, this clone is medium-sized. The V and J genes are TRDV1 and TRDJ1; 7 bases are shared with TRDD3. The V segment lost 5 bases and the J segment 0 bases; nucleotides outside the gene matches: 21. CDR1 and CDR2 (germline): TSWWSYY, QGS. The CDR3 is made up of 20 amino acids. CDR3 coding DNA: TGTGCTCTTGGGAAAGGGAATCCCTACGTGGGGGACAAGTACACCGATAAACTCATCTTT. This translates into CALGKGNPYVGDKYTDKLIF.

In the case of this clone: With a much larger clone just one base away, this may be a read error. The rearrangement links TRDV1 to TRDJ1; the match to TRDD3 covers 13 bases. The junction had 18 bases not matched to a gene; V was cut back by 0 bases and J by 2 bases. Germline values: CDR1 TSWWSYY, CDR2 QGS. The CDR3 spans 22 residues. The CDR3 DNA is TGTGCTCTTGGGGAACTCCTACGGGAATACTGGGGGATACGCGGTAATACCGATAAACTCATCTTT. This codes for CALGELLREYWGIRGNTDKLIF.

This clone counts as large. The CDR3 sequence is CALGESFKPGGFQGDKLIF. The CDR3 DNA follows: TGTGCTCTTGGGGAATCCTTCAAACCAGGGGGATTTCAGGGCGATAAACTCATCTTT. V and J are TRDV1 and TRDJ1, with 7 bases aligning to TRDD3. The CDR3 length is 19 residues. The germline V gene encodes CDR1 TSWWSYY and CDR2 QGS. Trimming cost V 2 bases and J 4 bases; bases outside gene matches: 19.

This chain links TRAV29/DV5 with TRDJ1, with 8 positions matching TRDD3. CDR3 length equals 18 residues. From germline, CDR1 is NSMFDY and CDR2 ISSIKDK. With 5 bases clipped from V and 0 bases from J, the junction kept 18 bases outside the gene matches. CDR3 amino acids: CAAFFRTGGPRYTDKLIF. In DNA form, the CDR3 reads TGTGCAGCCTTCTTTCGTACTGGGGGCCCAAGGTACACCGATAAACTCATCTTT.

This sequence joins TRDV2 and TRDJ3; the match to TRDD3 covers 8 bases. V shed 7 bases, J shed 0 bases, and the junction held 10 bases outside the gene matches. The CDR3 sequence is 18 residues long. Germline values: CDR1 GEAIGNYY, CDR2 EKD. The CDR3 nucleotides read TGTGCCTGCGTACTGGGGGCCTACAGCTCCTGGGACACCCGACAGATGTTTTTC. It is translated as CACVLGAYSSWDTRQMFF.

The chain has TRDV2 and TRDJ1, with D hard to call. This CDR3 contains 10 residues. With 9 bases removed from V and 7 bases from J, the gap between germline ends came to 11 bases. Germline CDR1 is GEAIGNYY and CDR2 is EKD. The CDR3 DNA reads as TGTGCCCCCTCCCAGGGTAAACTCATCTTT. This encodes CAPSQGKLIF.

This clone was observed a few times. It differs at one base from a far larger clone, so likely a read error. The chain recombines TRDV1 with TRDJ1, with 10 bases that match TRDD3. V was pared by 4 bases and J by 3 bases, with 23 bases of the junction left unmatched. The germline V gene has CDR1 TSWWSYY and CDR2 QGS. CDR3 size: 21 residues. The CDR3 loop reads CALGASFSRTGGLGAADKLIF. The CDR3 region has the DNA TGTGCTCTTGGGGCCTCTTTTTCCCGTACTGGGGGATTGGGGGCGGCCGATAAACTCATCTTT.

About this clone itself: This may be a read error, as it is one base from a much larger clone. This chain connects TRDV1 to TRDJ1, with 7 bases lining up with TRDD3. After removal of 9 bases from V and 1 base from J, the junction contained 26 bases not matched to a gene. CDR1 is TSWWSYY and CDR2 is QGS in the germline V gene. CDR3 length: 20 amino acids. CDR3 sequence (DNA): TGTGCTCTGGACTTTCCTTCTCATCTGGGGGGTGGAGGGAGCACCGATAAACTCATCTTT. It specifies CALDFPSHLGGGGSTDKLIF.

The chain uses TRDV1 and TRDJ1, with TRDD3 matching over 10 bases. This CDR3 comprises 18 residues. After removal of 4 bases from V and 5 bases from J, the junction contained 16 bases not matched to a gene. In germline, CDR1 is TSWWSYY, CDR2 QGS. The CDR3 reads CALGGLSFSVGDTDKLIF. The CDR3 DNA reads TGTGCTCTTGGGGGCCTATCATTTTCTGTGGGGGATACTGATAAACTCATCTTT.

This clone is categorized as large. The chain carries TRDV2 and TRDJ3, with TRDD3 matching over 8 bases. The trim removed 2 bases at V and 0 bases at J, leaving 8 bases unmatched. CDR3 size: 19 residues. CDR1 and CDR2 from the germline V gene are GEAIGNYY and EKD. In nucleotides, the CDR3 is TGTGCCTGTGACAATACTGGGGGTCCGAGCTCCTGGGACACCCGACAGATGTTTTTC. This sequence encodes CACDNTGGPSSWDTRQMFF.

In this sample, this clone is large. The rearrangement joins TRDV2 to TRDJ3; 8 nucleotides agree with TRDD3. Trimming took 0 bases from V and 0 from J; bases not matched to a gene: 6. Germline V lookup: CDR1 GEAIGNYY, CDR2 EKD. The CDR3 contains 19 residues. The CDR3 coding sequence is TGTGCCTGTGACACCGTGGGGGATTTCAGCTCCTGGGACACCCGACAGATGTTTTTC. This translates into CACDTVGDFSSWDTRQMFF.

This clone is categorized as large. This rearrangement joins TRDV1 to TRDJ1, with D perhaps TRDD3 (5 bases). CDR1 and CDR2 (germline): TSWWSYY, QGS. Trimming removed 10 bases from V and 0 bases from J, with 18 bases in between. The CDR3 runs to 15 residues. The CDR3 bases are TGTGCTCCTCCTTTCCCCCATGGGGACACCGATAAACTCATCTTT. Translation: CAPPFPHGDTDKLIF.

This clone was recorded only once. Just one base apart from a much larger clone, this may be a read error. The chain couples TRDV1 to TRDJ1; maybe TRDD3 (6 bases). The CDR3 is 20 amino acids. Germline V gives CDR1 TSWWSYY, CDR2 QGS. With 0 bases removed from V and 0 bases from J, the gap between germline ends came to 23 bases. The CDR3 region is CALGELAYLPGGPYTDKLIF. The CDR3 region has the DNA TGTGCTCTTGGGGAACTAGCCTACCTACCAGGGGGACCGTACACCGATAAACTCATCTTT.

This clone is judged medium-sized. The chain uses TRDV1 and TRDJ1, with 8 bases fitting TRDD3. J gave up 2 bases and V 1 base, and 18 bases lay outside the gene matches. CDR1 is TSWWSYY and CDR2 is QGS in the germline V gene. The CDR3 has 20 residues. This chain's CDR3 is CALGEPFDLLGVGNTDKLIF. Written as DNA, the CDR3 is TGTGCTCTTGGGGAACCTTTTGACTTACTGGGGGTGGGAAATACCGATAAACTCATCTTT.

V is TRDV1 and J is TRDJ1; TRDD3 matches 11 bases. CDR3 length: 18 amino acids. V was clipped by 3 bases and J by 7 bases; unmatched bases: 16. CDR1 and CDR2 from the germline V gene are TSWWSYY and QGS. The CDR3 reads CALGERMSLLGDIPKLIF. CDR3 nucleotides: TGTGCTCTTGGGGAGCGAATGTCATTACTGGGGGATATACCTAAACTCATCTTT.

This clone counts as medium-sized. The chain joins TRDV1 to TRDJ1, with 9 bases that match TRDD3. The germline V gene encodes CDR1 TSWWSYY and CDR2 QGS. CDR3 length: 18 amino acids. V lost 2 bases and J lost 3; bases outside the gene matches: 13. CDR3 in DNA: TGTGCTCTTGGGGAAAAAGATACACGACGGGGGATACCCGATAAACTCATCTTT. Translated: CALGEKDTRRGIPDKLIF.

As to this clone: It may be a read error: a sequence one base away is much more abundant. The chain carries TRDV3 and TRDJ1; D unresolved. The CDR3 extends over 10 amino acids. Germline assignment: CDR1 TVYSNPD and CDR2 GDNSRS (reference sequence). DNA of the CDR3: TGTGCCTTTAGGAACGATAAACCCATCTTT. It encodes CAFRNDKPIF.

In its sample, this clone is large. The chain is built from TRDV2 and TRDJ2; possibly TRDD3 for D (5 bases). The CDR3 loop spans 13 amino acids. Germline CDR1 GEAIGNYY, CDR2 EKD. The V end was cut by 0 bases, the J end by 4 bases, with 5 bases between. Written as DNA, the CDR3 is TGTGCCTGTGACACCTGGGGGACAGCACAACTCTTCTTT. It yields the protein CACDTWGTAQLFF.